The entry below describes one TCR beta chain. A second PCR, run for about 7 to 12 cycles, used a sample-barcoded 5' primer plus a J-beta primer mix. Every sample returned 2.5 million or more CDR3-containing paired-end reads. TCRdb fed the 5' RACE reads into MiXCR, producing one record per CDR3 protein. The table shows 730,000 or so distinct CDR3 sequences, with approximately 39% occurring only once. This sample is drawn from a study of blood T cells in healthy people across ages. Between the trimmed V and J ends, which lost 7 bases and 9 bases, there was a span of 12 bases. The CDR3 has 12 amino acids.

The TCR comes from a woman in her sixties or seventies in good health. Specimen: blood. The rearrangement joins TRBV12-3 or TRBV12-4 to TRBJ2-2; no clear D gene. In DNA form, the CDR3 reads TGTGCCAGCAATTATAGTCCCCGGGAGCTGTTTTTT. Translated: CASNYSPRELFF.